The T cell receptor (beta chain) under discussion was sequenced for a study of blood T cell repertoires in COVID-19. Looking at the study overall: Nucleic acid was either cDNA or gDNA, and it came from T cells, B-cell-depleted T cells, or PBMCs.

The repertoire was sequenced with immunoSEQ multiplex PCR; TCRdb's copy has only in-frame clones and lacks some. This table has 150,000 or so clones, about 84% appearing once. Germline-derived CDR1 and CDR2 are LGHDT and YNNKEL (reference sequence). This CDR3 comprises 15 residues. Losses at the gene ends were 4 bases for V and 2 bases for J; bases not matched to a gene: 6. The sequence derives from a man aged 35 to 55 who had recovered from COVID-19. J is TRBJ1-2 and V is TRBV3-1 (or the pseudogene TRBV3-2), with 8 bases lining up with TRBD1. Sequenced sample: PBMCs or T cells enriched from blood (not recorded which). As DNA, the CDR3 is TGTGCCAGCAGCCCTCGGACAGGGCCAAACTATGGCTACACCTTC. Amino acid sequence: CASSPRTGPNYGYTF.